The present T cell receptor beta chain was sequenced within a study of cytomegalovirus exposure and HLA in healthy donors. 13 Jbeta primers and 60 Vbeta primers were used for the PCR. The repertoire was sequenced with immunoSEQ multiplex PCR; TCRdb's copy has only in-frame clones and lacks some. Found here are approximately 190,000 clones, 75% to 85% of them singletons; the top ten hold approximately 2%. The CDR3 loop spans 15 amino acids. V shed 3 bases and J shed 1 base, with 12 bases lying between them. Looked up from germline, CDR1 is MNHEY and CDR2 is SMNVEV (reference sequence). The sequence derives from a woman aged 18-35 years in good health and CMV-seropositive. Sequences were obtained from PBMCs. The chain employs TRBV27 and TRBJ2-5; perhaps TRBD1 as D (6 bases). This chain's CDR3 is CASSFGGRVQETQYF. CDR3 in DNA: TGTGCCAGCAGTTTTGGGGGCCGGGTCCAAGAGACCCAGTACTTC.